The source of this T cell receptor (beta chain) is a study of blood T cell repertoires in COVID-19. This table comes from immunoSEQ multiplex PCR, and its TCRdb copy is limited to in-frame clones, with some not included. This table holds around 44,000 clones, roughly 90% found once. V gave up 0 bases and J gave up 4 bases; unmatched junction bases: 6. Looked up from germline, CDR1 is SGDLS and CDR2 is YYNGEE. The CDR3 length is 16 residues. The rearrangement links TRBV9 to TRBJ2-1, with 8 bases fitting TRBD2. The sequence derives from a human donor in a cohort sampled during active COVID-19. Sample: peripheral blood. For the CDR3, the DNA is TGTGCCAGCAGCGTAGAAGGCAGCGGGGGATACAATGAGCAGTTCTTC. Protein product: CASSVEGSGGYNEQFF.